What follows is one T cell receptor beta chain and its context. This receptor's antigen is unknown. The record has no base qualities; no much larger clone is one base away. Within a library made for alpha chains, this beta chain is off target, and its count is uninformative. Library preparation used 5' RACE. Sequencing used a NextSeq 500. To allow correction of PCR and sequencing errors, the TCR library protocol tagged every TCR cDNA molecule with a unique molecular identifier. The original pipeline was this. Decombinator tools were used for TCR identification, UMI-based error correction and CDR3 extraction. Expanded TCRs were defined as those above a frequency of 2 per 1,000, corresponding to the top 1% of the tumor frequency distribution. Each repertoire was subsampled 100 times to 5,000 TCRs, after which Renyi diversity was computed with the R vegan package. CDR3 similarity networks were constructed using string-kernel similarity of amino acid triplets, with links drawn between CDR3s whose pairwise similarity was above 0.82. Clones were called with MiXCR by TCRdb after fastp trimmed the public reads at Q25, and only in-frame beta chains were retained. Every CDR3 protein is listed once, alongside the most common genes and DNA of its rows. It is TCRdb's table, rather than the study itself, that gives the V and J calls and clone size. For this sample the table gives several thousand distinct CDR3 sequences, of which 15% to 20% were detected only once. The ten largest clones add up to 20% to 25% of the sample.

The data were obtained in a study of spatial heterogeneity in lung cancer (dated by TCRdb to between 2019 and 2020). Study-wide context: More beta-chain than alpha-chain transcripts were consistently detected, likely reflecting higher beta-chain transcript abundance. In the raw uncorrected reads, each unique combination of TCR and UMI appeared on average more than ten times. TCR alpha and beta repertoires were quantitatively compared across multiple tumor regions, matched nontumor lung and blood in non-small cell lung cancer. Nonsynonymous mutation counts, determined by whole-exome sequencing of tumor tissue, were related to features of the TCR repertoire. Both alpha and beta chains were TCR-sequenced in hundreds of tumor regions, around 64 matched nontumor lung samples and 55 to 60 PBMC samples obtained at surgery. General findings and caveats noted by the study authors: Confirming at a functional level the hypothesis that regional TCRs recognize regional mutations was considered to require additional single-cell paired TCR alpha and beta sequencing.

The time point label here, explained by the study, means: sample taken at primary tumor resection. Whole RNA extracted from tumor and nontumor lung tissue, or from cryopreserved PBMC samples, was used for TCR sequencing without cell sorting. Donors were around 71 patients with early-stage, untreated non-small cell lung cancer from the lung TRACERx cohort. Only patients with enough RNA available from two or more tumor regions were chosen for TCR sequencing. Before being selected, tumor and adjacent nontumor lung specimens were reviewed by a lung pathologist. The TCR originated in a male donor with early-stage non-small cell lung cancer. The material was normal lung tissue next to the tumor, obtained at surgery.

CDR3 sequence: CASTSAGNSGANVLTF. The DNA sequence follows: TGCGCCAGCACCAGTGCAGGGAACTCTGGGGCCAACGTCCTGACTTTC. The chain employs TRBV10-2 and TRBJ2-6; matching of 5 bases hints at TRBD1 as the D gene. The CDR3 measures 16 amino acids from cysteine to phenylalanine. Solely the CDR3 DNA is kept, with 48 bases framed from the first base. CDR1 and CDR2 (WSHSY, SAAADI) derive from the germline V gene. The V end loses 7 bases and the J end loses 0 bases, and a stretch of 13 bases separates them.